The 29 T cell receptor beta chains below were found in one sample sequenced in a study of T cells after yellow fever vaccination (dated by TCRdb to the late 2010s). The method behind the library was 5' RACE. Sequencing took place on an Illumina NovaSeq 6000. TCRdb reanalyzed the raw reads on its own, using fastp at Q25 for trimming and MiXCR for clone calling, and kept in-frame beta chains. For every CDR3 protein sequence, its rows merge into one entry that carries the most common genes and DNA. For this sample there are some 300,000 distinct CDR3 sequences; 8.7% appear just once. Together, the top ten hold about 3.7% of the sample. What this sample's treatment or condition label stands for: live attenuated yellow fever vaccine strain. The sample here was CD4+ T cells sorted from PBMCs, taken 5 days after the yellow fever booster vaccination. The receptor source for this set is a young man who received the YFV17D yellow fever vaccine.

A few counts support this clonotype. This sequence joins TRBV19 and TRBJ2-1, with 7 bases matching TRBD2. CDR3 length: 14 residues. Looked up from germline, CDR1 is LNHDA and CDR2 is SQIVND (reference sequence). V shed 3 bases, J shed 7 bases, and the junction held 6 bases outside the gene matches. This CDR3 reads CASSIQRGGNEQFF. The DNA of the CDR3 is TGTGCCAGTAGTATCCAGCGGGGCGGAAATGAGCAGTTCTTC.

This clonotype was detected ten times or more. Here the CDR3 DNA reads TGTGCCAGCAGTGGGTACTTGGGCGTTACCCTCCACTTT. It is translated as CASSGYLGVTLHF. V usage is TRBV6-2 or TRBV6-3 and J usage is TRBJ1-6; D unclear. The CDR3 totals 13 residues. Germline loops: CDR1 MNHEY, CDR2 SVGEGT. Trimming took off 5 bases at V and 14 bases at J, with 16 bases between the two ends.

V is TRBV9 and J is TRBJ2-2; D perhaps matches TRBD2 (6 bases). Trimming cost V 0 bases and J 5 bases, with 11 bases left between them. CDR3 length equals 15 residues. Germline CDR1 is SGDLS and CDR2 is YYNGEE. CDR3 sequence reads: CASSVGWAGTGELFF. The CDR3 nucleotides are TGTGCCAGCAGCGTAGGATGGGCGGGGACCGGGGAGCTGTTTTTT.

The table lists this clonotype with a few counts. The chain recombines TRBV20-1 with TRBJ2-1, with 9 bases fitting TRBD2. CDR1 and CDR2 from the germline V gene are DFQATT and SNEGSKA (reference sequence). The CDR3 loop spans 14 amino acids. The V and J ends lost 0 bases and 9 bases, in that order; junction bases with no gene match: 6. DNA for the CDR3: TGCAGTGCTAGAGAGGCGGGGGGGCCTGTTGAGCAGTTCTTC. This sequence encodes CSAREAGGPVEQFF.

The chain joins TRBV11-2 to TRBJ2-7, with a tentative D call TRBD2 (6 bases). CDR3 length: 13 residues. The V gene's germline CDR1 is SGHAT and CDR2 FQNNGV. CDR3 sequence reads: CSSSFGGGMEQYV. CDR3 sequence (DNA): TGTTCCAGCAGCTTTGGAGGAGGGATGGAGCAGTACGTC.

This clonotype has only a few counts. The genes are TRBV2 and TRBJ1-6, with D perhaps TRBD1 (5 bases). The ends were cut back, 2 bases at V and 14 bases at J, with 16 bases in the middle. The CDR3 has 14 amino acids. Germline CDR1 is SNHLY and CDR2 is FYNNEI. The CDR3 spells CASSENGAAGALHF. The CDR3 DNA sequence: TGTGCCAGCAGTGAAAACGGGGCAGCGGGGGCCCTCCACTTT.

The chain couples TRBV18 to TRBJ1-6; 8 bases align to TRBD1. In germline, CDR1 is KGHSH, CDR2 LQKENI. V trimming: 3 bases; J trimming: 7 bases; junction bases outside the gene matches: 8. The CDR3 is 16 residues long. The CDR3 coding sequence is TGTGCCAGCTCACCCTCCTCGACAGGGGAGAATTCACCCCTCCACTTT. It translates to CASSPSSTGENSPLHF.

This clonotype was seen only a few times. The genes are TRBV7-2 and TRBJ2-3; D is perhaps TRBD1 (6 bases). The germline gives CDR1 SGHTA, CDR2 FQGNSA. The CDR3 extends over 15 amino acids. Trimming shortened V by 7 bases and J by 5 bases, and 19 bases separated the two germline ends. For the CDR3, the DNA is TGTGCCAGCACCCCTGGGGGCCCGAACGTAGATACGCAGTATTTT. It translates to CASTPGGPNVDTQYF. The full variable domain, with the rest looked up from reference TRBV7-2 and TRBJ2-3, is GAGVSQSPSNKVTEKGKDVELRCDPISGHTALYWYRQSLGQGLEFLIYFQGNSAPDKSGLPSDRFSAERTGGSVSTLTIQRTQQEDSAVYLCASTPGGPNVDTQYFGPGTRLTVL.

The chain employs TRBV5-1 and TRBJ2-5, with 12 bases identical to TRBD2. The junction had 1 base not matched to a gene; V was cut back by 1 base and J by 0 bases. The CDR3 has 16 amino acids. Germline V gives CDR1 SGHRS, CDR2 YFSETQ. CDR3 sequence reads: CASSLTSGGYQETQYF. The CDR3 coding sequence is TGCGCCAGCAGCTTGACTAGCGGGGGGTACCAAGAGACCCAGTACTTC.

The CDR3 reads CASGEVETQYF. CDR3 bases: TGCGCCAGCGGGGAGGTCGAGACCCAGTACTTC. The V and J genes are TRBV5-1 and TRBJ2-5, with D maybe TRBD2 (6 bases). V dropped 7 bases and J dropped 5 bases, with 9 bases sitting between them. Germline assignment: CDR1 SGHRS and CDR2 YFSETQ. The CDR3 extends over 11 amino acids.

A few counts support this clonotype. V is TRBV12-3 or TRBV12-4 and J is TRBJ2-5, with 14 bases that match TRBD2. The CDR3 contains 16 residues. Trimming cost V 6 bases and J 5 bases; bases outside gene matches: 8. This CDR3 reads CASSPRLAGGPETQYF. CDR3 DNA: TGTGCCAGCAGCCCTCGACTAGCGGGGGGGCCCGAGACCCAGTACTTC.

The CDR3 bases are TGCAGTGCTAGAGTTCCGGGACAGGGCGACTATGGCTACACCTTC. Translated: CSARVPGQGDYGYTF. This chain links TRBV20-1 with TRBJ1-2, with 9 bases matching TRBD1. This CDR3 has 15 amino acids. The germline gives CDR1 DFQATT, CDR2 SNEGSKA (reference sequence). J was trimmed by 3 bases and V by 1 base; bases with no gene match: 6.

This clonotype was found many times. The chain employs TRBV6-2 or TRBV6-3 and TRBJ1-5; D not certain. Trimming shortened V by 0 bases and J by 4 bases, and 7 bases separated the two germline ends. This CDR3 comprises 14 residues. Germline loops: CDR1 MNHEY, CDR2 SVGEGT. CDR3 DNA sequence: TGTGCCAGCAGTTACTCATGGGGTAATCAGCCCCAGCATTTT. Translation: CASSYSWGNQPQHF.

CDR3 sequence reads: CSASGWEAYNEQFF. In DNA, the CDR3 is TGCAGTGCTAGTGGCTGGGAAGCCTACAATGAGCAGTTCTTC. J is TRBJ2-1 and V is TRBV20-1; D is uncertain. V dropped 3 bases and J dropped 2 bases, with 11 bases sitting between them. Germline CDR1 and CDR2: DFQATT and SNEGSKA (reference sequence). This CDR3 has 14 amino acids.

The CDR3 loop reads CASRSPGGETQYF. The CDR3, as DNA: TGTGCCAGCAGATCCCCAGGGGGAGAGACCCAGTACTTC. The rearrangement uses TRBV11-2 and TRBJ2-5, with 7 bases fitting TRBD1. The V segment lost 6 bases and the J segment 4 bases; nucleotides outside the gene matches: 5. Germline V CDR1 and CDR2: SGHAT, FQNNGV. The CDR3 runs 13 residues.

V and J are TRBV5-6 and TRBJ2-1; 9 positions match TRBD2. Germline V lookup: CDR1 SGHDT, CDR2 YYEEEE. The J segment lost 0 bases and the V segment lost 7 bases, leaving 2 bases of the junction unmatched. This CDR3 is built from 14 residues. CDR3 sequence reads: CASLAGSSYNEQFF. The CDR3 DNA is TGTGCCAGCCTAGCGGGGAGCTCCTACAATGAGCAGTTCTTC.

The DNA of the CDR3 is TGTGCCAGCAGTTTATTAGGGGCTGGAAACACCATATATTTT. This codes for CASSLLGAGNTIYF. J is TRBJ1-3 and V is TRBV27; D may be TRBD1 (5 bases). The V and J ends lost 1 base and 2 bases respectively, with 6 bases between them. CDR1 MNHEY and CDR2 SMNVEV come from the germline V gene (reference sequence). This CDR3 comprises 14 residues.

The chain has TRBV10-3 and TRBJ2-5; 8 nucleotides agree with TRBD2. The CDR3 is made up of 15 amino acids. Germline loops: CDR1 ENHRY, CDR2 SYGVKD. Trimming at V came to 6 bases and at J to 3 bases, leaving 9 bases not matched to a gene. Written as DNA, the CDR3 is TGTGCCATCAGCGCCCGGACTAGCAGGGAAGAGACCCAGTACTTC. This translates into CAISARTSREETQYF.

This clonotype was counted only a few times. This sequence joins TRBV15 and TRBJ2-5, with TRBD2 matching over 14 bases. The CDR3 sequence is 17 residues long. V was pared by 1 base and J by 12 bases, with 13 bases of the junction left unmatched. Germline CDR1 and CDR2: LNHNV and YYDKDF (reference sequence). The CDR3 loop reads CATSRAPGGLAGGEEYF. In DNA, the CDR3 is TGTGCCACCAGCAGAGCCCCGGGAGGACTAGCGGGGGGCGAGGAGTACTTC.

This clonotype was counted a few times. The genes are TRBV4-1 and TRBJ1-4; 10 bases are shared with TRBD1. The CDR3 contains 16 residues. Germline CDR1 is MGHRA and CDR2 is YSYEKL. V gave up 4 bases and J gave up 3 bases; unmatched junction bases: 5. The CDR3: CASSPFGQGANEKLFF. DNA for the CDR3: TGCGCCAGCAGCCCTTTCGGACAGGGGGCTAATGAAAAACTGTTTTTT.

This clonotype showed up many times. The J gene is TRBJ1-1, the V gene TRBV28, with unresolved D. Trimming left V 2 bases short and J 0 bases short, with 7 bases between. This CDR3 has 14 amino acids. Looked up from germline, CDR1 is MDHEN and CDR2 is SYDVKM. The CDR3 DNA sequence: TGTGCCAGCAGTTTAAGGGCATTGAACACTGAAGCTTTCTTT. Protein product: CASSLRALNTEAFF.

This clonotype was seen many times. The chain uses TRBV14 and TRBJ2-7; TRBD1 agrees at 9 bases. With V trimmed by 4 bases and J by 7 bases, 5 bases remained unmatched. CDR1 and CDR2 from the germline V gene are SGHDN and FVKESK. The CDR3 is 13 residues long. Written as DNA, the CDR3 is TGTGCCAGCAGCCGAAGACAGGGGGGGGAGCAGTACTTC. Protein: CASSRRQGGEQYF.

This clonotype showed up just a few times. The CDR3 loop reads CSAPATGGGETQYF. Here the CDR3 DNA reads TGCAGTGCTCCCGCCACAGGTGGTGGGGAGACCCAGTACTTC. This chain links TRBV20-1 with TRBJ2-5; D perhaps matches TRBD1 (5 bases). The CDR3 sequence is 14 residues long. Between the trimmed V and J ends, which lost 5 bases and 5 bases, there was a span of 18 bases. From germline, CDR1 is DFQATT and CDR2 SNEGSKA (reference sequence).

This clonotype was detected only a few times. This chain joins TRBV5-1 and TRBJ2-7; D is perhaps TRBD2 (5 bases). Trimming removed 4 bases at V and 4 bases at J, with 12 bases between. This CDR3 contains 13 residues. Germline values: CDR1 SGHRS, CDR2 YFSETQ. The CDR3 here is CASSPRELYEQYF. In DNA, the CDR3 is TGCGCCAGCAGCCCCCGGGAACTATACGAGCAGTACTTC.

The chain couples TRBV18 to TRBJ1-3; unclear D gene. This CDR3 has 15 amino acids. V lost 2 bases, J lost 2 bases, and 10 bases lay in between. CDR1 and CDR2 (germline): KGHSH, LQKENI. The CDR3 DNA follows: TGTGCCAGCTCACCAGGGTCCCGAACTGGAAACACCATATATTTT. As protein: CASSPGSRTGNTIYF. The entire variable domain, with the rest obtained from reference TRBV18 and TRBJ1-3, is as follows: NAGVMQNPRHLVRRRGQEARLRCSPMKGHSHVYWYRQLPEEGLKFMVYLQKENIIDESGMPKERFSAEFPKEGPSILRIQQVVRGDSAAYFCASSPGSRTGNTIYFGEGSWLTVV.

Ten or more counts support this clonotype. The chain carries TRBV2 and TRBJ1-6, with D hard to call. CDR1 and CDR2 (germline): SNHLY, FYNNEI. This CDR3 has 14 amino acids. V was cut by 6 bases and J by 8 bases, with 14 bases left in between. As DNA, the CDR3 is TGTGCCAGCAGCGTCCGGAACTCGGATTCACCCCTCCACTTT. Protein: CASSVRNSDSPLHF.

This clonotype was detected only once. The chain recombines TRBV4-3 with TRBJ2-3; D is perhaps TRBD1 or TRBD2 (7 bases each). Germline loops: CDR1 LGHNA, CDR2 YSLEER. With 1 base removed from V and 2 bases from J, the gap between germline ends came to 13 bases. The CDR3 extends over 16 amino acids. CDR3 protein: CASSQVAGGATDTQYF. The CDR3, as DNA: TGCGCCAGCAGCCAAGTAGCAGGGGGGGCCACAGATACGCAGTATTTT.

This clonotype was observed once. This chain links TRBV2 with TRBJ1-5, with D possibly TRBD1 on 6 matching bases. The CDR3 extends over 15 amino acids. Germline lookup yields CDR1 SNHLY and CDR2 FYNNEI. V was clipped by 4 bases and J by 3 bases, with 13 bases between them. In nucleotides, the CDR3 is TGTGCCAGCAGTGTGGGGGGCTCTTACAATCAGCCCCAGCATTTT. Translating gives CASSVGGSYNQPQHF. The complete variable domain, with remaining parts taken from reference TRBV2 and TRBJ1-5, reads EPEVTQTPSHQVTQMGQEVILRCVPISNHLYFYWYRQILGQKVEFLVSFYNNEISEKSEIFDDQFSVERPDGSNFTLKIRSTKLEDSAMYFCASSVGGSYNQPQHFGDGTRLSIL.

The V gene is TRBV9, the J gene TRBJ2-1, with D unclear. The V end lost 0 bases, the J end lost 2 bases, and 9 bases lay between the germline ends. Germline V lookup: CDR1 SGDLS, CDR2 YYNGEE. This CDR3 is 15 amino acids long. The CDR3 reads CASSVGGGTYNEQFF. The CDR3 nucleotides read TGTGCCAGCAGCGTAGGTGGCGGAACCTACAATGAGCAGTTCTTC.